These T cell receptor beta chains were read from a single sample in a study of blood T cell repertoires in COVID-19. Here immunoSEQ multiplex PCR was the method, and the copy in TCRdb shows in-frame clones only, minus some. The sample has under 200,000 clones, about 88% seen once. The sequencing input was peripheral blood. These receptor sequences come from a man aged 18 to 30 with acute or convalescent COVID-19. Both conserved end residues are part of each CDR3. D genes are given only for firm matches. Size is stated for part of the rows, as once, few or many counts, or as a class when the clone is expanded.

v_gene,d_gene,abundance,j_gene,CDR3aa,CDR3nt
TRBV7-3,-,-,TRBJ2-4,CASSLQGGDIQYF,TGTGCCAGCAGCCTACAGGGTGGGGACATTCAGTACTTC
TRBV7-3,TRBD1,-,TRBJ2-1,CASSPGTGSYHEQFF,TGTGCCAGCAGTCCCGGGACAGGCTCGTATCATGAGCAGTTCTTC
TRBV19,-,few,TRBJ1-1,CATRALNTEAFF,TGTGCCACCAGGGCGTTGAACACTGAAGCTTTCTTT
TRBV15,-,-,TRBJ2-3,CATSRGRSASTDTQYF,TGTGCCACCAGCAGAGGGAGGAGTGCTAGCACAGATACGCAGTATTTT
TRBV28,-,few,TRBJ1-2,CASRPGTYYGYTF,TGTGCCAGCAGGCCCGGGACATACTATGGCTACACCTTC
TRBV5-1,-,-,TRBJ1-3,CASSLAPVSGNTIYF,TGCGCCAGCAGCTTGGCTCCAGTCTCTGGAAACACCATATATTTT
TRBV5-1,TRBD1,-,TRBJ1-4,CASSKPGTGDEKLFF,TGCGCCAGCAGCAAACCCGGGACAGGGGATGAAAAACTGTTTTTT
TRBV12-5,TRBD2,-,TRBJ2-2,CASGLVLVAGGSTGELFF,TGTGCTAGTGGTTTGGTACTGGTAGCGGGGGGAAGCACCGGGGAGCTGTTTTTT
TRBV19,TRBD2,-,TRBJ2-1,CASSAGGSYNEQFF,TGTGCCAGTAGCGCGGGGGGGTCCTACAATGAGCAGTTCTTC
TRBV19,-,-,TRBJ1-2,CASSIPGTSGYTF,TGTGCCAGTAGTATCCCGGGGACATCTGGCTACACCTTC
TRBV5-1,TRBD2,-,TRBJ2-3,CASSMGLEGATDTQYF,TGCGCCAGCAGCATGGGACTAGAGGGTGCCACAGATACGCAGTATTTT
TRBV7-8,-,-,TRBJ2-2,CASSLNSNRGGELFF,TGTGCCAGCAGCTTAAACTCTAATCGGGGCGGGGAGCTGTTTTTT
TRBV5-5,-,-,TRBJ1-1,CASSWQGLAEAFF,TGTGCCAGCAGCTGGCAGGGGCTAGCTGAAGCTTTCTTT
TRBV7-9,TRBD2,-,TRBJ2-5,CASSPRGSAGAQETQYF,TGTGCCAGCAGTCCGAGAGGGTCAGCGGGGGCCCAAGAGACCCAGTACTTC
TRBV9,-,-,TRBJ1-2,CASNDVPGGYGYTF,TGTGCCAGCAACGATGTTCCCGGGGGCTATGGCTACACCTTC
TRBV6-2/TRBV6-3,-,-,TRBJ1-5,CASSYSMRRYSNQPQHF,TGTGCCAGCAGTTACTCGATGAGGAGATATAGCAATCAGCCCCAGCATTTT
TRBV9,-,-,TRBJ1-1,CASSVGRNTEAFF,TGTGCCAGCAGCGTGGGCAGGAACACTGAAGCTTTCTTT
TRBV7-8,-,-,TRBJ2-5,CASSLDRSEETQYF,TGTGCCAGCAGCTTAGATCGGAGTGAAGAGACCCAGTACTTC
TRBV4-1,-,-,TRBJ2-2,CASSPTGAGELFF,TGCGCCAGCAGCCCGACGGGGGCCGGGGAGCTGTTTTTT
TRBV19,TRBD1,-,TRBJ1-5,CASNGQGRGNQPQHF,TGTGCCAGTAATGGACAGGGTAGGGGCAATCAGCCCCAGCATTTT
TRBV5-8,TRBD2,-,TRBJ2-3,CASSSFSGYTDTQYF,TGTGCCAGCAGCTCCTTTAGCGGGTACACAGATACGCAGTATTTT
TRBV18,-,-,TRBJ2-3,CASSPGGRRTDTQYF,TGTGCCAGCTCACCCGGGGGGCGCCGCACAGATACGCAGTATTTT
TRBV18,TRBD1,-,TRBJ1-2,CASSPDRENYGYTF,TGTGCCAGCTCACCAGACAGGGAAAACTATGGCTACACCTTC
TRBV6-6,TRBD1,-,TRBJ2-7,CASGRQGRQQYF,TGTGCCAGCGGACGACAGGGGCGCCAGCAGTACTTC
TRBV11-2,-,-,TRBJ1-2,CASSAGAEVYTF,TGTGCCAGCAGCGCGGGGGCCGAGGTCTACACCTTC
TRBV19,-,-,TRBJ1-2,CASSIQLGARDGYTF,TGTGCCAGTAGTATTCAACTTGGGGCGCGTGATGGCTACACCTTC
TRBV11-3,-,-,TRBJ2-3,CASSLSSPDTQYF,TGTGCCAGCAGCTTATCGTCCCCAGATACGCAGTATTTT
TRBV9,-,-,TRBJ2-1,CASSEDYRSSYNEQFF,TGTGCCAGCAGCGAGGACTACAGAAGCTCCTACAATGAGCAGTTCTTC
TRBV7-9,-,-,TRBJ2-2,CASSVQGPGELFF,TGTGCCAGCAGCGTACAGGGTCCCGGGGAGCTGTTTTTT
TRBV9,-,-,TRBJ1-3,CASSGGSGNTIYF,TGTGCCAGCAGCGGAGGCTCTGGAAACACCATATATTTT
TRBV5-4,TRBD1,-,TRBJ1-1,CASSLSTGDTEAFF,TGTGCCAGCAGCTTAAGCACAGGGGACACTGAAGCTTTCTTT
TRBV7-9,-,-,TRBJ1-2,CASSLEGGGYTF,TGTGCCAGCAGCTTAGAGGGAGGTGGCTACACCTTC
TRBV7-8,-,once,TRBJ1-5,CASSLDGSTRGRQPQHF,TGTGCCAGCAGCTTAGATGGGTCAACCAGGGGAAGGCAGCCCCAGCATTTT
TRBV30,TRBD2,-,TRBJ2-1,CAWSLPLAGGYFF,TGTGCCTGGAGCCTCCCCTTAGCGGGGGGGTACTTCTTC
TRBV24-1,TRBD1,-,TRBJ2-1,CATSEGDRATYNEQFF,TGTGCCACCAGTGAGGGGGACAGGGCCACCTACAATGAGCAGTTCTTC
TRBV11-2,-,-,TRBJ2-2,CASSFLGLGTGELFF,TGTGCCAGCAGCTTTCTCGGTCTCGGCACCGGGGAGCTGTTTTTT
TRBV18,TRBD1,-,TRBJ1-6,CASSPVRGLSNSPLHF,TGTGCCAGCTCACCTGTCAGGGGGCTTAGTAATTCACCCCTCCACTTT
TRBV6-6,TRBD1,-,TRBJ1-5,CASSYLGQVPIQPQHF,TGTGCCAGCAGTTACCTGGGACAGGTCCCGATTCAGCCCCAGCATTTT
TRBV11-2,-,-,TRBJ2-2,CASRAGTGELFF,TGTGCCAGCAGGGCAGGAACCGGGGAGCTGTTTTTT
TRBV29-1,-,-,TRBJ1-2,CMTGNYGGYTF,TGCATGACCGGGAACTATGGTGGCTACACCTTC
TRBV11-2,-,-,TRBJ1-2,CASSLEIANYGYTF,TGTGCCAGCAGCTTAGAGATAGCTAACTATGGCTACACCTTC
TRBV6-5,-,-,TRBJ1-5,CASSYSRVQPQHF,TGTGCCAGCAGTTACTCCCGTGTTCAGCCCCAGCATTTT
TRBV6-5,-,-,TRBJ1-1,CASAIEGAFF,TGTGCCAGTGCTATAGAGGGAGCTTTCTTT
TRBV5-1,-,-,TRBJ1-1,CASSLARGRTEAFF,TGCGCCAGCAGCTTGGCCAGGGGCCGCACTGAAGCTTTCTTT
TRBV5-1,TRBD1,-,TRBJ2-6,CASSPRDRESSGANVLTF,TGCGCCAGCAGCCCCCGGGACAGGGAAAGCTCTGGGGCCAACGTCCTGACTTTC
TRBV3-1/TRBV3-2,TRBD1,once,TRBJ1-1,CASSYKPGGGAEAFF,TGTGCCAGCAGCTATAAACCAGGGGGAGGCGCTGAAGCTTTCTTT
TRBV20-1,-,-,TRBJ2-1,CSASSGRGNTYNEQFF,TGCAGTGCTAGTAGCGGACGGGGGAACACCTACAATGAGCAGTTCTTC
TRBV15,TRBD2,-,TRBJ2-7,CATSPPGGTRAEQYF,TGTGCCACCAGCCCCCCGGGGGGGACTAGAGCCGAGCAGTACTTC
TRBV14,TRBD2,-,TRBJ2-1,CASHPGLAGKNEQFF,TGTGCCAGCCACCCGGGACTAGCGGGGAAGAATGAGCAGTTCTTC
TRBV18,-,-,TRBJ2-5,CASSPPGVGKTQYF,TGTGCCAGCTCACCACCGGGAGTAGGCAAGACCCAGTACTTC
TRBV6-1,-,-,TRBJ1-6,CASSEGTGTNSPLHF,TGTGCCAGCAGTGAAGGAACAGGGACTAATTCACCCCTCCACTTT
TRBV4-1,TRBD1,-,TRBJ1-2,CASSQTATGENYGYTF,TGCGCCAGCAGCCAGACCGCGACAGGGGAAAACTATGGCTACACCTTC
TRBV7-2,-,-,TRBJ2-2,CASSLASRPPVNTGELFF,TGTGCCAGCAGCTTAGCGTCCAGGCCACCAGTTAACACCGGGGAGCTGTTTTTT
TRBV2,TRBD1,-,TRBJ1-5,CASRQGEPQHF,TGTGCCAGCAGGCAGGGGGAGCCCCAGCATTTT
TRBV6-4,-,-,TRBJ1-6,CASSAVGDSPLHF,TGTGCCAGCAGTGCCGTAGGGGATTCACCCCTCCACTTT
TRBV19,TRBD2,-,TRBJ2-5,CASSTSGGKETQYF,TGTGCCAGTAGTACTAGCGGGGGAAAAGAGACCCAGTACTTC
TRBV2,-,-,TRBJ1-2,CASSGIPSGRGGYGYTF,TGTGCCAGCAGTGGGATCCCCTCCGGCAGGGGTGGTTATGGCTACACCTTC
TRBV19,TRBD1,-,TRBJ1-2,CASKLGQGRNGYTF,TGTGCCAGTAAACTCGGACAGGGTAGAAACGGCTACACCTTC